The clone carrying this T cell receptor beta chain was observed at least ten times. Its antigen is still unknown. This sample stems from a study of neurological immune-mediated disorders. Healthy control participants comprised blood bank volunteers in Maryland, USA. Germline loops: CDR1 SGDLS, CDR2 YYNGEE. This CDR3 is 15 amino acids long. Deletions cut 3 bases from V and 0 bases from J, with 12 bases between. Whole-study results and caveats: No sharing of CDR3 amino acid sequences was observed among expanded clones across subjects, suggesting private repertoires in all groups.

Synthesis of cDNA used 5'RACE (with 10-nucleotide random UMIs). TCRdb redid the calling of the 5' RACE reads with MiXCR, one entry per CDR3 protein. The table includes about 35,000 distinct CDR3 sequences, about 7% detected once. Sequenced material: PBMCs. The V and J genes are TRBV9 and TRBJ1-1, with D possibly matching TRBD1 (5 bases). The clonotype comes from a middle-aged woman in good health. The CDR3 here is CASSGGRGMNTEAFF. CDR3 sequence (DNA): TGTGCCAGCAGCGGGGGGAGAGGTATGAACACTGAAGCTTTCTTT.